Presented here are 19 T cell receptor beta chains from one specimen sequenced in a study of Graves' ophthalmopathy and Graves' hyperthyroidism. Amplified material comprised TCR beta CDR3 regions derived from RNA transcripts. RT-PCR in the first round used HTBI primers; a second-round multiplex PCR followed. One entry per CDR3 protein, called by TCRdb with MiXCR from the multiplex PCR reads. Of under 350,000 distinct CDR3 sequences listed, around a sixth were seen once; the top ten hold over 9%. The sample was peripheral blood. The receptors come from an adult man with Graves' ophthalmopathy.

This clonotype came up many times. This CDR3 reads CASSYRGRGEAFF. As DNA, the CDR3 is TGTGCCAGCAGTTACAGGGGGCGCGGTGAAGCTTTCTTT. The genes are TRBV6-5 and TRBJ1-1; 7 bases map to TRBD1. The CDR3 runs to 13 residues. V was pared by 2 bases and J by 7 bases, with 4 bases of the junction left unmatched. The germline gives CDR1 MNHEY, CDR2 SVGAGI.

This clonotype was picked up many times. The gene calls are TRBV7-8 and TRBJ1-5; no clear D. Germline CDR1 and CDR2: SGHVS and FQNEAQ. The CDR3 consists of 15 residues. Trimming removed 4 bases at V and 5 bases at J, with 15 bases between. In DNA, the CDR3 is TGTGCCAGCAGCTCAGGCTCGTCTAGAGATCAGCCCCAGCATTTT. It specifies CASSSGSSRDQPQHF.

This chain joins TRBV6-5 and TRBJ1-2, with a possible D match to TRBD1 (5 bases). The V end was cut by 0 bases, the J end by 9 bases, with 11 bases between. The CDR3 runs 13 residues. The germline CDR1 and CDR2 sequences are MNHEY and SVGAGI. For the CDR3, the DNA is TGTGCCAGCAGTTACTCCACGGGACGTAGCTACACCTTC. It codes for CASSYSTGRSYTF.

This clonotype was detected ten times or more. The gene calls are TRBV20-1 and TRBJ2-7, with 8 bases matching TRBD1. The junction had 13 bases not matched to a gene; V was cut back by 4 bases and J by 2 bases. The length of the CDR3 is 16 residues. Germline lookup yields CDR1 DFQATT and CDR2 SNEGSKA (reference sequence). The CDR3 is CSATGGQARGAYEQYF. CDR3 nucleotides: TGCAGTGCTACAGGGGGCCAGGCTCGAGGGGCCTACGAGCAGTACTTC.

The chain is built from TRBV19 and TRBJ1-1; TRBD1 is a possible D gene (6 bases). Germline CDR1 and CDR2: LNHDA and SQIVND (reference sequence). Trimming removed 8 bases from V and 0 bases from J, with 13 bases in between. The CDR3 consists of 14 residues. Here the CDR3 reads CASGFRGLNTEAFF. The CDR3 nucleotides read TGTGCCAGTGGATTTCGGGGGCTGAACACTGAAGCTTTCTTT.

This clonotype was found many times. The chain couples TRBV6-1 to TRBJ2-1; D tentatively reads TRBD1 or TRBD2 (5 bases each). The CDR3 sequence is 15 residues long. Trimming removed 7 bases at V and 3 bases at J, with 16 bases between. Germline values: CDR1 MNHNS, CDR2 SASEGT. This chain's CDR3 is CASTIGVGVYNEQFF. The CDR3 nucleotides read TGTGCCAGCACCATTGGGGTGGGGGTCTACAATGAGCAGTTCTTC.

This clonotype was picked up many times. The chain carries TRBV27 and TRBJ1-1; D gene ambiguous. Germline-derived CDR1 and CDR2 are MNHEY and SMNVEV (reference sequence). The germline V and J ends were trimmed by 8 bases and 5 bases, with 15 bases remaining between them. This CDR3 has 13 amino acids. Here the CDR3 DNA reads TGTGCCAGCTACGGTCCTACGGGGACTGAAGCTTTCTTT. Encoded protein: CASYGPTGTEAFF.

This clonotype was observed at least ten times. CDR3 bases: TGCAGTGCTAGTCGTCGTGGGAACACTGAAGCTTTCTTT. Translating gives CSASRRGNTEAFF. The chain carries TRBV20-1 and TRBJ1-1; no definite D call. Trimming took 3 bases from V and 1 from J, leaving 9 bases between them. Germline CDR1 DFQATT, CDR2 SNEGSKA (reference sequence). The CDR3 runs to 13 residues.

This clonotype was found many times. This chain links TRBV24-1 with TRBJ2-5; D unclear. The CDR3 has 13 amino acids. The V end was cut by 1 base, the J end by 2 bases, with 4 bases between. Germline lookup yields CDR1 KGHDR and CDR2 SFDVKD. This chain's CDR3 is CATSDFPQETQYF. The CDR3 DNA reads as TGTGCCACCAGTGATTTCCCGCAAGAGACCCAGTACTTC.

This clonotype has a count of ten or more. In DNA form, the CDR3 reads TGCGCCAGCAGCTTGGCCGACAGGGGTAATTCACCCCTCCACTTT. It specifies CASSLADRGNSPLHF. The rearrangement uses TRBV5-1 and TRBJ1-6; 8 bases match TRBD1. Germline trimming cut 0 bases from V and 6 bases from J; bases unmatched to any gene: 2. CDR3 length equals 15 residues. CDR1 SGHRS and CDR2 YFSETQ come from the germline V gene.

At least ten counts were recorded for this clonotype. The rearrangement joins TRBV18 to TRBJ1-3; possibly TRBD1 for D (5 bases). V shed 3 bases and J shed 5 bases, with 11 bases lying between them. The CDR3 spans 14 residues. Per the germline V gene, CDR1 is KGHSH and CDR2 is LQKENI. DNA of the CDR3: TGTGCCAGCTCACCGGCCGGGGCCAGAAACACCATATATTTT. It codes for CASSPAGARNTIYF.

The V gene is TRBV6-2 or TRBV6-3, the J gene TRBJ2-7; unclear D gene. Trimming took 3 bases from V and 4 from J, leaving 10 bases between them. The CDR3 has 13 residues. Germline V gene lookup returns CDR1 MNHEY and CDR2 SVGEGT. The CDR3 protein is CASSYATLYEQYF. CDR3 sequence (DNA): TGTGCCAGCAGTTATGCGACACTTTACGAGCAGTACTTC.

This clonotype was recorded at least ten times. The chain links TRBV19 to TRBJ1-1, with D possibly TRBD1 on 5 matching bases. The CDR3 spans 15 residues. CDR1 is LNHDA and CDR2 is SQIVND in the germline V gene (reference sequence). Trimming took off 5 bases at V and 7 bases at J, with 20 bases between the two ends. CDR3 loop: CASSSTGDSLIEAFF. In nucleotides, the CDR3 is TGTGCCAGTAGTTCAACGGGCGACAGTTTGATTGAAGCTTTCTTT.

At least ten counts were recorded for this clonotype. CDR3 sequence (DNA): TGTGCCAGCAGTTCCCCGGGGGAGGGAAGAGAGACCCAGTACTTC. It is translated as CASSSPGEGRETQYF. This rearrangement joins TRBV27 to TRBJ2-5; 7 bases map to TRBD2. The germline V gene encodes CDR1 MNHEY and CDR2 SMNVEV (reference sequence). Unmatched junction bases numbered 9, after V lost 4 bases and J lost 4 bases. This CDR3 is built from 15 residues.

This clonotype was seen many times. The chain links TRBV20-1 to TRBJ1-2; 12 bases map to TRBD1. From germline, CDR1 is DFQATT and CDR2 SNEGSKA (reference sequence). The junction had 7 bases not matched to a gene; V was cut back by 0 bases and J by 8 bases. The CDR3 extends over 15 amino acids. The CDR3 DNA reads TGCAGTGCTAGAGATGTGGGACAGGGGGCTCAGGGCTACACCTTC. It specifies CSARDVGQGAQGYTF.

V gene TRBV5-1 combines with J gene TRBJ1-5; no firm D call. The germline V and J ends were trimmed by 3 bases and 4 bases, with 8 bases remaining between them. The V gene's germline CDR1 is SGHRS and CDR2 YFSETQ. The CDR3 consists of 13 residues. The CDR3 spells CASSSVPNQPQHF. Written as DNA, the CDR3 is TGCGCCAGCAGCTCTGTACCAAATCAGCCCCAGCATTTT.

This clonotype was picked up many times. The chain uses TRBV20-1 and TRBJ1-1, with D possibly being TRBD1 (5 bases). The CDR3 totals 14 residues. Trimming took 6 bases from V and 8 from J, leaving 22 bases between them. Per the germline V gene, CDR1 is DFQATT and CDR2 is SNEGSKA (reference sequence). The CDR3 DNA reads as TGCAGTGCCCATAAAGGGCAGGGTACGGCAGAAGCTTTCTTT. Protein: CSAHKGQGTAEAFF.

At least ten counts were recorded for this clonotype. The V and J genes are TRBV30 and TRBJ1-1; no firm D call. CDR1 and CDR2 from the germline V gene are GTSNPN and SVGIG (reference sequence). Trimming pared 4 bases from V and 0 bases from J, leaving 9 bases between. The CDR3 has 13 amino acids. The CDR3 sequence is CAWIAGMNTEAFF. The CDR3 coding sequence is TGTGCCTGGATTGCGGGGATGAACACTGAAGCTTTCTTT. The full variable domain, rest sourced from reference TRBV30 and TRBJ1-1, is SQTIHQWPATLVQPVGSPLSLECTVEGTSNPNLYWYRQAAGRGLQLLFYSVGIGQISSEVPQNLSASRPQDRQFILSSKKLLLSDSGFYLCAWIAGMNTEAFFGQGTRLTVV.

This clonotype was counted between two and nine times. The chain employs TRBV7-8 and TRBJ1-5, with D tentatively TRBD1 (6 bases). CDR1 is SGHVS, CDR2 FQNEAQ, per germline. CDR3 length equals 14 residues. V lost 4 bases, J lost 6 bases, and 13 bases lay in between. The CDR3 coding sequence is TGTGCCAGCAGCTCCCGGGACAATGGTCAGCCCCAGCATTTT. The encoded protein is CASSSRDNGQPQHF.